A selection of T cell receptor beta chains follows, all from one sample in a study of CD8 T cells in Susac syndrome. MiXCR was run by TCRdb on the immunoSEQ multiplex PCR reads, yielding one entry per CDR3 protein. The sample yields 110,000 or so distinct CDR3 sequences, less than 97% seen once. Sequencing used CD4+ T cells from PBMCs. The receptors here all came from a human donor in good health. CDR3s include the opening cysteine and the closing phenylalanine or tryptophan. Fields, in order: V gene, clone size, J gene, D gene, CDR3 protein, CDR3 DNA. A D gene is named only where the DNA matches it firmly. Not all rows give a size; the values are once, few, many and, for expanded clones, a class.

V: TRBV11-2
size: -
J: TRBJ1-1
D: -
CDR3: CASSLGGGVTEAFF
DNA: TGTGCCAGCAGCTTAGGGGGGGGCGTTACTGAAGCTTTCTTT

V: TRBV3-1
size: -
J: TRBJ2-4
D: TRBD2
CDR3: CASSQQTGTSKRF
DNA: TGTGCCAGCAGCCAACAGACCGGGACTAGCAAGAGGTTC

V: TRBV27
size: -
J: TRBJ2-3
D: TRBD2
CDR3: CASSRGLAGGRGTDTQYF
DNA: TGTGCCAGCAGCCGAGGACTAGCGGGGGGAAGGGGCACAGATACGCAGTATTTT

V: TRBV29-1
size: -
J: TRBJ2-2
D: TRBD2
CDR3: CSGGIAGGNTGELFF
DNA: TGCAGCGGGGGAATAGCGGGAGGAAACACCGGGGAGCTGTTTTTT

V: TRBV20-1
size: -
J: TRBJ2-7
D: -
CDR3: CSARYQGGEQYF
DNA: TGCAGTGCTAGATACCAGGGTGGCGAGCAGTACTTC

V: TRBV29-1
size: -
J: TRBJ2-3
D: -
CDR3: CSVVSGYAHSDTQYF
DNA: TGCAGCGTTGTTTCGGGCTACGCACATTCAGATACGCAGTATTTT

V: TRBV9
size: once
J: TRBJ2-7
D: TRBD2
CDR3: CASSVAGGGYEQYF
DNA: TGTGCCAGCAGCGTAGCGGGGGGGGGCTACGAGCAGTACTTC

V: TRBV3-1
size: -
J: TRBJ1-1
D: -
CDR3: CASSQVPGNTEAFF
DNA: TGTGCCAGCAGCCAAGTCCCAGGGAACACTGAAGCTTTCTTT

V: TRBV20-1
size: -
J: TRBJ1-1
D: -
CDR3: CSARVGGLSTEAFF
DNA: TGCAGTGCTAGGGTAGGGGGTTTGAGCACTGAAGCTTTCTTT

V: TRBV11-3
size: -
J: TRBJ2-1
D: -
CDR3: CASSKAHEQFF
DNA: TGTGCCAGCAGCAAAGCCCATGAGCAGTTCTTC

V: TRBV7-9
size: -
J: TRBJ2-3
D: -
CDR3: CASSAGSASTDTQYF
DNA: TGTGCCAGCAGCGCAGGGAGTGCCAGCACAGATACGCAGTATTTT

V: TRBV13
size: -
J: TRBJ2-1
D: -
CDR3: CASSLVSRRLGEQFF
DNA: TGTGCCAGCAGCTTAGTTTCCCGGCGCCTCGGTGAGCAGTTCTTC

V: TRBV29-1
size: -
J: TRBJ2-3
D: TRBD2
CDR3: CSVERSGGATDTQYF
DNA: TGCAGCGTTGAAAGAAGCGGGGGGGCCACAGATACGCAGTATTTT

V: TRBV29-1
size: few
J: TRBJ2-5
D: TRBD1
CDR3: CSAHRGWETQYF
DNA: TGCAGCGCTCACAGGGGCTGGGAGACCCAGTACTTC

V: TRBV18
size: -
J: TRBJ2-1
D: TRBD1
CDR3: CASSRQGGEQFF
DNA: TGTGCCAGCTCACGACAGGGGGGAGAGCAGTTCTTC

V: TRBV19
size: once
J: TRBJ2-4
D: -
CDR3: CASSSPLTDRRNIQYF
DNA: TGTGCCAGTAGTTCTCCCCTTACAGACAGGAGGAACATTCAGTACTTC

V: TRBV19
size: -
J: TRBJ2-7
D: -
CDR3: CASSTGATGNREQYF
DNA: TGTGCCAGTAGTACCGGGGCCACTGGGAACCGCGAGCAGTACTTC

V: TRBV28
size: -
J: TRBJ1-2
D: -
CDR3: CASRDSDFYGYTF
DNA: TGTGCCAGCAGGGACAGTGACTTCTATGGCTACACCTTC

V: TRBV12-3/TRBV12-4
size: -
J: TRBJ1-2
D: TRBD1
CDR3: CASSLGTGGANGYTF
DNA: TGTGCCAGCAGTTTAGGGACAGGGGGCGCGAATGGCTACACCTTC

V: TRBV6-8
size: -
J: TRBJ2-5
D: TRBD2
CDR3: CASSPRLAGPFVETQYF
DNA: TGTGCCAGCAGTCCGAGACTAGCGGGTCCCTTTGTGGAGACCCAGTACTTC

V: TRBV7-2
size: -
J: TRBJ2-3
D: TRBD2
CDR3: CASSKTSGRTTTDTQYF
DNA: TGTGCCAGCAGCAAGACTAGCGGGAGGACGACGACAGATACGCAGTATTTT

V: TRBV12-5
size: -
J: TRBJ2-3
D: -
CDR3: CASGLGLTQSTDTQYF
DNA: TGTGCTAGTGGTTTGGGATTGACACAAAGCACAGATACGCAGTATTTT

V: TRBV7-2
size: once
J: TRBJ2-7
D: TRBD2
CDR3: CASSSRRGTSVPSYEQYF
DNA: TGTGCCAGCAGCTCGAGACGCGGGACTAGCGTCCCATCCTACGAGCAGTACTTC

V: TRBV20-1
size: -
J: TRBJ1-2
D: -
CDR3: CSAPPRLEANYGYTF
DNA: TGCAGTGCGCCTCCTCGTCTGGAAGCTAACTATGGCTACACCTTC

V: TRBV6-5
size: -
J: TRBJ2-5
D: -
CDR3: CASGVGQETQYF
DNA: TGTGCCAGCGGGGTAGGACAAGAGACCCAGTACTTC

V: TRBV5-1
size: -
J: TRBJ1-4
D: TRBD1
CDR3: CASSFRTGGAGNEKLFF
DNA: TGCGCCAGCAGCTTCAGGACAGGGGGCGCGGGTAATGAAAAACTGTTTTTT

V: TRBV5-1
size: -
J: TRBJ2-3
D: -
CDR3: CASSTSGADTQYF
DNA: TGCGCCAGCAGCACCTCAGGGGCAGATACGCAGTATTTT

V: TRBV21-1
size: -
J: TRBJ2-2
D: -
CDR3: CASSKELGTGDTGELFF
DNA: TGTGCCAGCAGCAAAGAACTCGGGACAGGGGACACCGGGGAGCTGTTTTTT

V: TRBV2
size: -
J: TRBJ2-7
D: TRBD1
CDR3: CASSVYRDRGTYEQYF
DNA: TGTGCCAGCAGTGTCTACCGGGACAGGGGAACCTACGAGCAGTACTTC

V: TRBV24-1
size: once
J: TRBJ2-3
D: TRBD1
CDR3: CATSPAGQGRNTDTQYF
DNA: TGTGCCACCAGTCCAGCGGGACAGGGAAGAAACACAGATACGCAGTATTTT

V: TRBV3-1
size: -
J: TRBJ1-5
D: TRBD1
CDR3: CASSPGQGSNQPQHF
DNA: TGTGCCAGCAGCCCCGGACAGGGAAGCAATCAGCCCCAGCATTTT

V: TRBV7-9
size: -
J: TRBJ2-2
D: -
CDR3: CASSPRTGTENTGELFF
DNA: TGTGCCAGCAGCCCTCGCACGGGGACCGAGAACACCGGGGAGCTGTTTTTT

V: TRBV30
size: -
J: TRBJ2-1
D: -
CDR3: CAWSHRANEQFF
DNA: TGTGCCTGGAGTCACAGGGCTAATGAGCAGTTCTTC

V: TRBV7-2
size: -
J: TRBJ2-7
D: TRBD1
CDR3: CASSIDRGQQYF
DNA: TGTGCCAGCAGCATTGACAGGGGCCAGCAGTACTTC

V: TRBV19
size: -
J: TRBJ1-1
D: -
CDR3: CASTKGGATEAFF
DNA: TGTGCCAGTACGAAGGGCGGGGCCACTGAAGCTTTCTTT

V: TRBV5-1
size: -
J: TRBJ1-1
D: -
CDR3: CASSPRTNEAFF
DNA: TGCGCCAGCAGCCCTCGAACGAATGAAGCTTTCTTT

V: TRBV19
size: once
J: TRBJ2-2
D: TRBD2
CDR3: CASRTSGDTGELFF
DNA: TGTGCCAGTAGGACTAGCGGGGACACCGGGGAGCTGTTTTTT

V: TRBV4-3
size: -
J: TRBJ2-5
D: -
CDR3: CASSQDYETQYF
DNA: TGCGCCAGCAGCCAAGATTACGAGACCCAGTACTTC

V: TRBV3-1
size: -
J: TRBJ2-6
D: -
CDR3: CASSQVTGQPTSSGANVLTF
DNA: TGTGCCAGCAGCCAAGTAACCGGTCAGCCTACCTCCTCTGGGGCCAACGTCCTGACTTTC

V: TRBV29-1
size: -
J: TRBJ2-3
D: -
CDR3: CSVVWGLGDTQYF
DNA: TGCAGCGTCGTATGGGGATTGGGAGATACGCAGTATTTT

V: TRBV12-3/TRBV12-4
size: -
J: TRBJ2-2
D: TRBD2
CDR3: CASPPSGGLDGTGELFF
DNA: TGTGCCAGCCCCCCTAGCGGGGGCCTCGATGGCACCGGGGAGCTGTTTTTT

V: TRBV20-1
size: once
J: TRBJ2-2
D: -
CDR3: CSASLGTNTGELFF
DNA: TGCAGTGCTAGTCTGGGAACCAACACCGGGGAGCTGTTTTTT

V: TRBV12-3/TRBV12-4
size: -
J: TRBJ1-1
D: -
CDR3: CASSLADTEAFF
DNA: TGTGCCAGCAGTTTAGCTGACACTGAAGCTTTCTTT

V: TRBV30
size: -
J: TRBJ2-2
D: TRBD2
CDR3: CAWSRPSGAGGGTGELFF
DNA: TGTGCCTGGAGTAGGCCCTCGGGAGCGGGAGGCGGGACCGGGGAGCTGTTTTTT

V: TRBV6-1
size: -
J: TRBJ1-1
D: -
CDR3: CASSTLSYPMNTEAFF
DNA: TGTGCCAGCAGCACCCTGTCGTACCCGATGAACACTGAAGCTTTCTTT

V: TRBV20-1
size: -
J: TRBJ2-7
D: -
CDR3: CSAPRVGQGGVNEQYF
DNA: TGCAGTGCACCGAGGGTGGGTCAGGGGGGTGTGAACGAGCAGTACTTC

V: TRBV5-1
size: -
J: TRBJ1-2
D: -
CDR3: CASSLVREGSGYTF
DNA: TGCGCCAGCAGCTTGGTACGTGAGGGAAGTGGCTACACCTTC

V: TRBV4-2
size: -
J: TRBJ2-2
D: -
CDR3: CASSQDVAGTNTGELFF
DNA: TGTGCCAGCAGCCAAGACGTCGCGGGAACGAACACCGGGGAGCTGTTTTTT

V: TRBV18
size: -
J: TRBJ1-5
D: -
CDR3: CASSRGASNQPQHF
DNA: TGTGCCAGCTCACGGGGGGCGAGCAATCAGCCCCAGCATTTT

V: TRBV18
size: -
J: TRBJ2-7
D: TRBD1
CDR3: CASSPGTGGVYEQYF
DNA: TGTGCCAGCTCACCCGGGACAGGGGGCGTCTACGAGCAGTACTTC

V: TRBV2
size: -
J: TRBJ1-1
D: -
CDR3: CASRARQNTEAFF
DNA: TGTGCCAGCAGGGCACGACAGAACACTGAAGCTTTCTTT

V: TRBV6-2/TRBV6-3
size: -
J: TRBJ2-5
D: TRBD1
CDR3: CASSLGQGAYQETQYF
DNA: TGTGCCAGCAGTTTAGGACAGGGGGCTTATCAAGAGACCCAGTACTTC

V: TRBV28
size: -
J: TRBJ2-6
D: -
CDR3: CASSFQGRANVLTF
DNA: TGTGCCAGCAGTTTCCAGGGAAGGGCCAACGTCCTGACTTTC